Included here is one T cell receptor beta chain sequence, with context. Its antigen remains unknown. The data belong to a study of T cell responses to AZD1222 COVID-19 vaccine. General study findings and limits: All repertoire sampling was performed exclusively after the peak T cell response.

Using immunoSEQ multiplex PCR, the repertoire was profiled, and TCRdb retains in-frame clones only, with some absent. This table has 90,000 to 120,000 clones, more than 70% appearing once. The receptor comes from an adult in good health. The material was peripheral blood, obtained on day 0 of AZD1222 vaccination.

This CDR3 is CSVTGDPGELFF. In DNA form, the CDR3 reads TGCAGCGTTACGGGGGACCCCGGGGAGCTGTTTTTT. The chain has TRBV29-1 and TRBJ2-2, with TRBD2 as a possible D gene (6 bases). The germline gives CDR1 SQVTM, CDR2 ANQGSEA. The CDR3 totals 12 residues. Between the trimmed V and J ends, which lost 5 bases and 6 bases, there was a span of 10 bases.